One T cell receptor beta chain is described in this entry. The antigen is not known. The germline CDR1 and CDR2 sequences are SNHLY and FYNNEI. The CDR3 sequence is 13 residues long. The trim removed 5 bases at V and 5 bases at J, leaving 1 base unmatched. Each patient experienced a relapse that followed autologous stem cell transplantation, and brentuximab vedotin exposure varied. Assay: immunoSEQ multiplex PCR; the TCRdb copy retains only in-frame clones and omits some. Here the sample spans roughly 140,000 clones, around 73% being singletons. The data derive from a study of PD-1 blockade in classical Hodgkin lymphoma. Looking at the study overall: Treatment was intravenous nivolumab, 3 mg/kg every 2 weeks, until progression. Study-wide points: Patients with a complete response exhibited baseline diversity comparable to newly diagnosed patients. Healthy donors reportedly exceeded newly diagnosed patients in baseline TCR diversity.

The clonotype originates from a human donor with classical Hodgkin lymphoma. This chain joins TRBV2 and TRBJ1-2; 11 bases are shared with TRBD1. Source: peripheral blood mononuclear cells (PBMCs), taken before the second cycle of nivolumab. As DNA, the CDR3 is TGTGCCAGCAGTTGGGACAGGGGGTATGGCTACACCTTC. It translates to CASSWDRGYGYTF.